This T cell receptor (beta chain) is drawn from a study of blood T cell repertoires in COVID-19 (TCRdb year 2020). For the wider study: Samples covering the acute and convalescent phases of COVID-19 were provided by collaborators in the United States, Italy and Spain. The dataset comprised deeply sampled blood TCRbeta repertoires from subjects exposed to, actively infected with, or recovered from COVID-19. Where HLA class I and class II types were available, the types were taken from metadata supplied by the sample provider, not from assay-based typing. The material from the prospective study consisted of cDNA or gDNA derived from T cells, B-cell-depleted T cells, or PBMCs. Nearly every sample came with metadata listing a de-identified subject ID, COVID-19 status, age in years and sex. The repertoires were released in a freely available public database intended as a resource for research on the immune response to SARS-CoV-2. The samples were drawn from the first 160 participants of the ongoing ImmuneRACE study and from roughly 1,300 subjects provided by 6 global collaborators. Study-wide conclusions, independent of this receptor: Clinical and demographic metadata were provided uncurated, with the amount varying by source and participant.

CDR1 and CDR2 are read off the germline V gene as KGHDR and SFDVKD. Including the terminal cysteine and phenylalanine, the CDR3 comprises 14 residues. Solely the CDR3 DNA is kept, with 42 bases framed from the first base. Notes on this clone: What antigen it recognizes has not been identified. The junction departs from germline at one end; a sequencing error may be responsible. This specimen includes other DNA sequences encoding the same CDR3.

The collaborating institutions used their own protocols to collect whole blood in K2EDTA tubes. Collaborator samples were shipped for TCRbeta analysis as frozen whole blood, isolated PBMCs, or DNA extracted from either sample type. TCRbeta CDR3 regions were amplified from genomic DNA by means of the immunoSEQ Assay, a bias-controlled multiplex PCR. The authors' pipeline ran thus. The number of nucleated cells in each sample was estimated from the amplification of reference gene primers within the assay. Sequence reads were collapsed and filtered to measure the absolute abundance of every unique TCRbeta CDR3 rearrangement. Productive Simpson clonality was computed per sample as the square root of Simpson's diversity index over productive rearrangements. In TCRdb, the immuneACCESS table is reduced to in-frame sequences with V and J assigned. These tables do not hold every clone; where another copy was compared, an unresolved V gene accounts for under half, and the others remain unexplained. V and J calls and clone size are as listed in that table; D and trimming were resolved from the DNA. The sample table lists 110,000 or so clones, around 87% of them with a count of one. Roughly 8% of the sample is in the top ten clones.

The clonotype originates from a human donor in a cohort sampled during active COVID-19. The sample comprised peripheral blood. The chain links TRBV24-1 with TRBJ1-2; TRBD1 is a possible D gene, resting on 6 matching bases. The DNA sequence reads TGTGCCACCAGTGCCACAGACAGGAACTATGGCTATACCTTC. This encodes CATSATDRNYGYTF.